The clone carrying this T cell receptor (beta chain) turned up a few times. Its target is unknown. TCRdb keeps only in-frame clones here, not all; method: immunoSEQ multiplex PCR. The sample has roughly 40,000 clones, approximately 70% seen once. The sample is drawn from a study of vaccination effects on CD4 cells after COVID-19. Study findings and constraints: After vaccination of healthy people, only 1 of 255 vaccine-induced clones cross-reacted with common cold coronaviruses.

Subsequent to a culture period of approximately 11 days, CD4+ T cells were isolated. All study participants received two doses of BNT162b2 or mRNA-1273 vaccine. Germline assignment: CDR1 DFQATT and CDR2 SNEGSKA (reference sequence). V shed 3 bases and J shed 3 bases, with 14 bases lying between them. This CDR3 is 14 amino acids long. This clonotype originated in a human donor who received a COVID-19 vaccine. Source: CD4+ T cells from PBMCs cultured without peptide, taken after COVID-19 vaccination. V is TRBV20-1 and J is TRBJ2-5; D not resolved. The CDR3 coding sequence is TGCAGTGCTAGTCTTTGGCAGTCAGAAGAGACCCAGTACTTC. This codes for CSASLWQSEETQYF.